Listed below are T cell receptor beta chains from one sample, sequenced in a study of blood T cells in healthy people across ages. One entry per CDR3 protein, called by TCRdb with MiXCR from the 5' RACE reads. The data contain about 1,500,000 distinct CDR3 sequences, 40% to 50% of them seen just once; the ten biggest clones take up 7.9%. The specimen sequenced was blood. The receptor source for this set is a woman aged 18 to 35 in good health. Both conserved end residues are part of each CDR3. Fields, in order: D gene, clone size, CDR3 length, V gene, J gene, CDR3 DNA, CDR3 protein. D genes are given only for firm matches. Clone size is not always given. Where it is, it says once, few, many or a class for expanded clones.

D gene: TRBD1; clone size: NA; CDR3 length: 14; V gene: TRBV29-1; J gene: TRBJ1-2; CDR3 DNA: TGCAGCGCTCTCCCGACAGGGGCGCACTATGGCTACACCTTC; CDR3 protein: CSALPTGAHYGYTF
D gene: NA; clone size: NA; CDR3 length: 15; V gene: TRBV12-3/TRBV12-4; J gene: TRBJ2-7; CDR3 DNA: TGTGCCAGCAGTTTCCGAGGGGGGAGGGCCTACGAGCAGTACTTC; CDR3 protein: CASSFRGGRAYEQYF
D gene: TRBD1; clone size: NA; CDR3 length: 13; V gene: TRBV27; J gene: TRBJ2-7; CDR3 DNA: TGTGCCAGCAGTGTGCTGACAGGGCGGGAGCAGTACTTC; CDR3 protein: CASSVLTGREQYF
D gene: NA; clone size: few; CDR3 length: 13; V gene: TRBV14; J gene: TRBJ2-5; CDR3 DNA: TGTGCCAGCAGCCATTATGGTCAAGAGACCCAGTACTTC; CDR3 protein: CASSHYGQETQYF
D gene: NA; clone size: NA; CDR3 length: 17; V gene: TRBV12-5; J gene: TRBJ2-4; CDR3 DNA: TGTGCTAGTGGTTTGGGTCAACTAAATATAGCCAAAAACATTCAGTACTTC; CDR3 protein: CASGLGQLNIAKNIQYF
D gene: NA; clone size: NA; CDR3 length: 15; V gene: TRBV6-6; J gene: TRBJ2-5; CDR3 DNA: TGTGCCAGCAGTCTTACTGCCGGGGGGCTGGAGACCCAGTACTTC; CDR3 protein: CASSLTAGGLETQYF
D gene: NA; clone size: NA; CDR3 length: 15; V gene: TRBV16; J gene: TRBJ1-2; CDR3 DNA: TGTGCCAGCAGCCAAACCAGAGAGGGAGGGAATGGCTACACCTTC; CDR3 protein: CASSQTREGGNGYTF
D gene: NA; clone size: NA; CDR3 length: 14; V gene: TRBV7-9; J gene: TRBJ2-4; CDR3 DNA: TGTGCCAGCAGCCCGGCCGGGCAGCTAAACATTCAGTACTTC; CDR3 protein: CASSPAGQLNIQYF
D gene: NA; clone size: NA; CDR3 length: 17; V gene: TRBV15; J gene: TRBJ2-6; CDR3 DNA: TGTGCCACCAGCAGACCTCGCGGTTCCTCTGGGGCCAACGTCCTGACTTTC; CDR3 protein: CATSRPRGSSGANVLTF
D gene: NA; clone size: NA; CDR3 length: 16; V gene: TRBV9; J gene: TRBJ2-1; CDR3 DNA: TGTGCCAGCAGCCGAGGCCGGGGGAACTCCTACAATGAGCAGTTCTTC; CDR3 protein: CASSRGRGNSYNEQFF
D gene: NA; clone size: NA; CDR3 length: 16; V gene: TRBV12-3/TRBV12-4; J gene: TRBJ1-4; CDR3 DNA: TGTGCCAGCAGCTCTAGTGCGGGGGCGGGTAATGAAAAACTGTTTTTT; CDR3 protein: CASSSSAGAGNEKLFF
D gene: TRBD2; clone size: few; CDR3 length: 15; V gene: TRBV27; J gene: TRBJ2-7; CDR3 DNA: TGTGCCAGCAGTTTATCGGGTACCGGGGGGGGCGAGCAGTACTTC; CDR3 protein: CASSLSGTGGGEQYF
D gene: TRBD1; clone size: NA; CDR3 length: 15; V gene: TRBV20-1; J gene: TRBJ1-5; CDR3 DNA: TGCAGTGCGAGGGACAGGGAATATAGCAATCAGCCCCAGCATTTT; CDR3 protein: CSARDREYSNQPQHF
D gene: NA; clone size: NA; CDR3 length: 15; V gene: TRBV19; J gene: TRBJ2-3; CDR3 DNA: TGTGCCAGTAGTATCCCAGGGGTTGGTACAGATACGCAGTATTTT; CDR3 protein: CASSIPGVGTDTQYF
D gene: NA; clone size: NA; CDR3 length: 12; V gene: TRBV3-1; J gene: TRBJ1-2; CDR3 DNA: TGTGCCAGCAGCCAAGCAGGGGACGGCTACACCTTC; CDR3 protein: CASSQAGDGYTF
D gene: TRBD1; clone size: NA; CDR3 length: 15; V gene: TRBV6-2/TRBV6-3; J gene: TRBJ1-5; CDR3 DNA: TGTGCCAGCAGTTACCTCACAGGGGCGGCCGCGCCCCAGCATTTT; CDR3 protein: CASSYLTGAAAPQHF
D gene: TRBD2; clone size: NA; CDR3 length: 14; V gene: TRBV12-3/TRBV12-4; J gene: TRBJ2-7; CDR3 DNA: TGTGCCAGCAGTAGCGGGACTAAGTCCTACGAGCAGTACTTC; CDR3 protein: CASSSGTKSYEQYF
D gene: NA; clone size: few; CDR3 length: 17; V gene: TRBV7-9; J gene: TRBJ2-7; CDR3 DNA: TGTGCCAGCAGCCCAATAACGGGACGTCTAAGCTCCTACGAGCAGTACTTC; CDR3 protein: CASSPITGRLSSYEQYF
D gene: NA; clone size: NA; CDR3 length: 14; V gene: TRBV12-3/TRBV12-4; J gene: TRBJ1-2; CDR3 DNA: TGTGCCAGCAGTTTGGCGGGGAGGTACTATGACTACACCTTC; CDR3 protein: CASSLAGRYYDYTF
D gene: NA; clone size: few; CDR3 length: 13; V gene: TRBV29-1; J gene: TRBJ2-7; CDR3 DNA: TGCAGCGCTAACAAGGACTCCTACAATGAGCAGTACTTC; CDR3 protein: CSANKDSYNEQYF
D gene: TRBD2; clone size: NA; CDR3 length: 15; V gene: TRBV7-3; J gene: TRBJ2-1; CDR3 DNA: TGTGCCAGCAGCTCTAGCGGGGGTGAGCAAGAGACCCAGTTCTTC; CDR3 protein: CASSSSGGEQETQFF
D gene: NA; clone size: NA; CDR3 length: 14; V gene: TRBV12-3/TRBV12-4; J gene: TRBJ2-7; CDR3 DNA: TGTGCCAGCAGTCGCGACAGCACCTACAATGAGCAGTACTTC; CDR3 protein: CASSRDSTYNEQYF
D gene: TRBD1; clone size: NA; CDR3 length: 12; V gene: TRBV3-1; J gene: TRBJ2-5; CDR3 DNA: TGTGCCAGCAGCTACAGGGGGTGTGAGCAGTACTTC; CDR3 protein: CASSYRGCEQYF
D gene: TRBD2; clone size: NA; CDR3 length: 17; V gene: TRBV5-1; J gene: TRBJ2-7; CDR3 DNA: TGCGCCAGCAGCGGGGGGGACCGGGACCTTCATTCCTACGAGCAGTACTTC; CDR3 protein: CASSGGDRDLHSYEQYF
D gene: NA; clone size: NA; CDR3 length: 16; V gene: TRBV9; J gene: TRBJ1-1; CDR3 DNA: TGTGCCAGCAGCGTAGGCGGGGGGACCATGAACACTGAAGCTTTCTTT; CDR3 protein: CASSVGGGTMNTEAFF
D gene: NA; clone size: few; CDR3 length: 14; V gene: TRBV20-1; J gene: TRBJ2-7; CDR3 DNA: TGCAGTGCTAGAGCTCCCGGGGGCGCCTACGAGCAGTACTTC; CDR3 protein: CSARAPGGAYEQYF
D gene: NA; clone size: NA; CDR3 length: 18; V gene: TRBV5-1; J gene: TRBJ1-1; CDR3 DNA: TGCGCCAGCAGCTTGTTGGGGGGCGCCGTTCATATGAGCCCTGAAGCTTTCTTT; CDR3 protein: CASSLLGGAVHMSPEAFF
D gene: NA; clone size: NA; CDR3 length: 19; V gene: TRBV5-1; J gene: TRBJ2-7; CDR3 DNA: TGCGCCAGCAGCTTGGTTAAGGGGCTGGCTAGTGCTACCTCCTACGAGCAGTACTTC; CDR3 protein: CASSLVKGLASATSYEQYF
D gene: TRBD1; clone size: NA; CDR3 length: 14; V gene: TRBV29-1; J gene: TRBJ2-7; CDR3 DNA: TGCAGCGTAAGAGCCGGGACAGGGGGCGATGAGCAGTACTTC; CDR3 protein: CSVRAGTGGDEQYF
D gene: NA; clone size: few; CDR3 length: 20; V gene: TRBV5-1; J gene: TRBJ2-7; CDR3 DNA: TGCGCCAGCAGCAAGCTTATTGGTAGCGGAGGGGTGGGCTCCTACAATGAGCAGTACTTC; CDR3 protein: CASSKLIGSGGVGSYNEQYF
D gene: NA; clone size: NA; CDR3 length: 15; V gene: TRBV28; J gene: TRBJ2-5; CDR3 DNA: TGTGCCAGCAGTTTTGGGGGCACGGTGGGTGAGACCCAGTACTTC; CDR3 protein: CASSFGGTVGETQYF
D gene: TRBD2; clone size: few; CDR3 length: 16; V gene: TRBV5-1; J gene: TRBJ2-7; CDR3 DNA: TGCGCCAGCAGCTTACAGGGACTAGCTGTCTCCTACGAGCAGTACTTC; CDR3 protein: CASSLQGLAVSYEQYF
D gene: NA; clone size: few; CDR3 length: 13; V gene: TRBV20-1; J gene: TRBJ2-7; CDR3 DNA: TGCAGTGCTAGAGATGACAGAGACTACGAGCAGTACTTC; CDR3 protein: CSARDDRDYEQYF
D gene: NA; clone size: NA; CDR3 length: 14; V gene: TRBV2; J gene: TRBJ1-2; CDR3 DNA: TGTGCCAGCAGGGGTACTACTCAGGGGAATGGCTACACCTTC; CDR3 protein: CASRGTTQGNGYTF
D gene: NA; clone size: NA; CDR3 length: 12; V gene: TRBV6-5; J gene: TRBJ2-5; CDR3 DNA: TGTGCCAGCAGTCACCCCTTAGAGACCCAGTACTTC; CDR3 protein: CASSHPLETQYF
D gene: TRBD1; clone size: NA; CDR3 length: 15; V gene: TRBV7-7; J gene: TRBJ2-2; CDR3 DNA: TGTGCTAGCAGCTCAGGACAGGGTTGGGCCGGGGAGCTGTTTTTT; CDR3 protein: CASSSGQGWAGELFF
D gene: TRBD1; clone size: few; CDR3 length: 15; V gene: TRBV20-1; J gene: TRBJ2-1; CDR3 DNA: TGCAGTGCTCCTAGTCCCGGGACAGGGTCTAATGAGCAGTTCTTC; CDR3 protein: CSAPSPGTGSNEQFF
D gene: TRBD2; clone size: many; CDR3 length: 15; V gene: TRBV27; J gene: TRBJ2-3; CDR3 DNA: TGTGCCAGCAGACTAGCGGGGTCTAGCACAGATACGCAGTATTTT; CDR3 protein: CASRLAGSSTDTQYF
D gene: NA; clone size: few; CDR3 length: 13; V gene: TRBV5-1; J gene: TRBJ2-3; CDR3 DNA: TGCGCCAGCGATTGGGTCAGGGAAGATACGCAGTATTTT; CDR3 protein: CASDWVREDTQYF
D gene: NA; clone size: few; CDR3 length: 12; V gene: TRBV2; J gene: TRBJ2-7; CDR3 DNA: TGTGCCATATTGACGGAGGCCTACGAGCAGTACTTC; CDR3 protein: CAILTEAYEQYF
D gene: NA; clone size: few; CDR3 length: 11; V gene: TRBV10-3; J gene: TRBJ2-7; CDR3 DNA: TGTGCCACGAGGATGGGGGCCGAGCAGTACTTC; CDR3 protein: CATRMGAEQYF
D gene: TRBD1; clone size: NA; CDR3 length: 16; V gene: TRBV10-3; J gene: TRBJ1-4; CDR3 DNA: TGTGCCATCAGCCGGTCTTGGGTCAGGGGGTATGAAAAACTGGTTTTT; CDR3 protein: CAISRSWVRGYEKLVF
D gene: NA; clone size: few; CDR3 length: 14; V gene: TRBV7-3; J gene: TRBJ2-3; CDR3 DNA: TGTGCCAGCAGCTTAAGTAGGGACACAGATACGCAGTATTTT; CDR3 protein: CASSLSRDTDTQYF
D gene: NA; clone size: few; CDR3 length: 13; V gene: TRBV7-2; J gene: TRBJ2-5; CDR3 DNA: TGTGCCAGCAGTGGCGGCAGGAAAGAGACCCAGTACTTC; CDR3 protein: CASSGGRKETQYF
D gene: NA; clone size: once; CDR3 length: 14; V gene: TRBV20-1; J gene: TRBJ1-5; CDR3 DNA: TGCAGTGCTAGAGATCTCGGGGGCCCAGGGCCCCAGCATTTT; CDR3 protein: CSARDLGGPGPQHF
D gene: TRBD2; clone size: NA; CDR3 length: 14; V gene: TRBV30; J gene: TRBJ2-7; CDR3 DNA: TGTGCCTGGAGCCCCCGTAGCGGGGTCTACGAGCAGTACTTC; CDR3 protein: CAWSPRSGVYEQYF
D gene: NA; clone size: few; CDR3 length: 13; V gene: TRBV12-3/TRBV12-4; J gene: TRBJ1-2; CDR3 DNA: TGTGCCAGCACCATTGTAGGGGAATATGGCTACACCTTC; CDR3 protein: CASTIVGEYGYTF